The T cell receptor (beta chain) described here comes from a study of shared clonotypes between healthy human individuals (TCRdb year 2020). Regarding the research as a whole: The cohort comprised two women and a few men aged 18 to 49 years. Between about 0.94 and 8.9 billion PBMCs per donor were obtained by leukapheresis. To increase sequencing depth and limit assay-specific biases, different laboratories used diverse techniques to prepare libraries and sequence TCR repertoires. Per donor, three plates each were used for CD4 naive and CD4 memory, two for CD8 naive, and one for CD8 memory. The study deeply sequenced blood TCR repertoires of about 5 healthy adults to estimate repertoire size and the extent of clonotype sharing between individuals. On the study overall, not on this receptor specifically: When several donors were compared, the shared fraction of clonotypes was roughly 4.8% for naive CD4, around 3.5% for naive CD8, 2% to 2.5% for memory CD4, and roughly 0.4% for memory CD8. Even with the large sequencing depth, rarefaction of the sorted-subset datasets indicated that sequencing was incomplete. Compared with non-shared clonotypes, clonotypes shared by all four sorted-subset donors had higher generation probabilities. Pairwise subsampling led to the expectation that sequencing depth would affect the degree of clonotype sharing among donors. Because the study included a small number of donors, the genetic and exposure-history diversity represented was limited. Estimated clonotype richness was generally larger for naive than for memory subsets. Sampling was restricted to blood, and TCR repertoires in tissues likely differ from the TCR repertoires found in blood.

Using the deep immunoSEQ assay, multiplex PCR amplified TCR CDR3 regions from genomic DNA. Extracted genomic DNA from each cell subset was spread evenly across all wells of several immunoSEQ 96-well plates, with each plate serving as a replicate. Each replicate PCR for sorted subsets received 200 ng genomic DNA, equal to about 29,000 T cell genomes. Purified libraries were measured with a Qubit 3.0 fluorometer, size-checked on a Bioanalyzer 2100, and measured again with the KAPA Library Quantification kit. Each immunoSEQ 96-well plate was sequenced on its own single-read 150-cycle Illumina NextSeq 550 flow cell. The source study handled its data this way. Because only junctional sequences without quality scores were contained in the immunoSEQ output, filtering matching that applied to full-length reads could not be performed. Sequences were annotated with PyIR, a Python wrapper for IgBLAST v1.9, using IMGT germline references to assign V/J genes and CDR3. Reads were removed for weak V/J assignments (E-value above 1e-6), missing CDR3, stop codons, out-of-frame junctions, or ambiguous translated residues. V3J clonotypes were defined as sequences sharing the same inferred V gene, J gene, and CDR3 amino acid sequence. Percentage overlap between repertoires was calculated by dividing the number of shared unique clonotypes by the size of the smaller repertoire. RTK rarefaction, the Chao1 estimator, and Recon v2.1 estimates of unobserved clonotypes were used to assess repertoire richness. OLGA was used to compute generation probabilities for all TCRbeta clonotypes that the gDNA method yielded from a few donors. In its TCRdb copy, this immuneACCESS table keeps in-frame sequences only and misses some clones. Where compared with another copy, unresolved V genes explain less than half of these, and the others have no known cause. The V and J calls and clone size come from that table; D and trimming were worked out from the DNA. The sample table contains around 2.5 million clones; only one count was recorded for 93% of them. In total, the top ten clones hold 0.36% of the sample.

Comments on this clone: Its recognized antigen is unknown. The sample holds no much larger clone one base away, and base qualities are not on file.

The donors were healthy, HIV-negative adults who had no recently reported acute infections or vaccinations. All donors were Caucasian adults living in Nashville, Tennessee, USA. CD4+ T cells were enriched through magnetic negative selection, after which naive cells were positively selected on CD45RA and the remaining negative fraction served as the memory subset. After blood collection by leukapheresis, PBMCs were isolated using Ficoll-Histopaque density gradient centrifugation and then cryopreserved in the vapor phase of liquid nitrogen. Analytical flow cytometry was used to check the purity and quantity of each magnetically sorted T cell population. Genomic DNA was isolated from every sorted fraction and measured by UV absorbance on a Nanodrop 2000c. The germline V gene (reference sequence) specifies LNHDA as CDR1 and SQIVND as CDR2. The cysteine opens and the phenylalanine closes a CDR3 of 15 amino acids. Only CDR3 DNA remains: 45 bases, in frame from the first base. Deletion took 5 bases off V and 2 bases off J, with a span of 13 bases between the germline ends.

The source of this sequence is a man between 18 and 35 years old in good health. Some clones in this sample may be carry-over from other donors' samples. The chain uses TRBV19 and TRBJ1-5; the D region possibly corresponds to TRBD1 (6 bases align). The sample was naive CD4+ T cells from PBMCs. Interpreted using the paper, the cell subset or site label stands for: CD45RA+ positively selected. The CDR3 protein is CASSLQGLGNQPQHF. DNA sequence: TGTGCCAGTAGTTTACAGGGTTTGGGCAATCAGCCCCAGCATTTT.